Listed below are T cell receptor beta chains from one sample, sequenced in a study of blood T cell repertoires in COVID-19. Measured with immunoSEQ multiplex PCR; TCRdb has only the in-frame clones, and not every one. The sample contains approximately 70,000 clones, around 90% of which appear only once. The source material was peripheral blood. These TCRs come from a human donor with active COVID-19. The donor label of this sample is uncertain. Both conserved end residues are part of each CDR3. A D gene is named only where the DNA matches it firmly. Rows may omit the clone size; those that give it use once, few, many or a size class.

d_call	clone_size	j_call	v_call	cdr3_aa	cdr3_nt
-	-	TRBJ2-4	TRBV28	CASSSPSGDIQYF	TGTGCCAGCAGTTCCCCGTCCGGGGACATTCAGTACTTC
TRBD1	-	TRBJ1-2	TRBV4-2	CASSREIGQGNTF	TGTGCCAGCAGCCGAGAAATCGGACAGGGGAACACCTTC
TRBD1	-	TRBJ1-6	TRBV19	CASSDREGGRSPLHF	TGTGCCAGTAGTGACAGGGAAGGTGGGCGATCACCCCTCCACTTT
-	-	TRBJ1-5	TRBV7-2	CASSRVEGRQPQHF	TGTGCCAGCAGCCGGGTGGAGGGCAGGCAGCCCCAGCATTTT
TRBD1	-	TRBJ1-3	TRBV28	CASSFTSGGIGNTIYF	TGTGCCAGCAGTTTTACGTCAGGGGGCATTGGAAACACCATATATTTT
-	-	TRBJ2-7	TRBV28	CASRLKRTSSYEQYF	TGTGCCAGCAGGTTGAAGCGTACTAGCTCCTACGAGCAGTACTTC
TRBD2	once	TRBJ2-1	TRBV10-1	CASSESSGRGNEQFF	TGCGCCAGCAGTGAGTCTAGCGGGAGGGGCAATGAGCAGTTCTTC
-	-	TRBJ2-2	TRBV7-3	CASSPNTLSTGELFF	TGTGCCAGCAGCCCCAACACCTTATCTACCGGGGAGCTGTTTTTT
-	-	TRBJ2-3	TRBV5-1	CASSLSTSGTDTQYF	TGCGCCAGCAGCTTGTCTACTAGTGGCACAGATACGCAGTATTTT
TRBD1	-	TRBJ1-1	TRBV4-3	CASSQGPGQKNTEAFF	TGCGCCAGCAGCCAAGGGCCGGGACAGAAGAACACTGAAGCTTTCTTT